These 28 T cell receptor beta chains were sequenced from one sample in a study of blood T cell repertoires in COVID-19. Sequencing used immunoSEQ multiplex PCR; TCRdb keeps in-frame clones, though not all of them. This table has 200,000 to 250,000 clones, around 90% appearing once. The sample was peripheral blood. The receptor source for this set is a woman between 18 and 29 years old who had recovered from COVID-19.

The chain has TRBV6-5 and TRBJ1-4, with D hard to call. CDR1 and CDR2 from the germline V gene are MNHEY and SVGAGI. This CDR3 is built from 14 residues. V dropped 0 bases and J dropped 2 bases, with 4 bases sitting between them. CDR3 loop: CASSYSRTNEKLFF. As DNA, the CDR3 is TGTGCCAGCAGTTACTCGAGGACTAATGAAAAACTGTTTTTT.

This clone was observed a single time. The chain recombines TRBV14 with TRBJ1-1; tentatively, D is TRBD1 (5 bases). Germline V lookup: CDR1 SGHDN, CDR2 FVKESK. Trimming shortened V by 4 bases and J by 6 bases, and 9 bases separated the two germline ends. The CDR3 runs to 12 residues. CDR3: CASSPGGPEAFF. For the CDR3, the DNA is TGTGCCAGCAGCCCCGGGGGACCTGAAGCTTTCTTT.

This clone was recorded only once. This chain links TRBV27 with TRBJ1-6; 9 nucleotides line up with TRBD1. With V trimmed by 5 bases and J by 2 bases, 16 bases remained unmatched. The CDR3 sequence is 20 residues long. Germline V gene lookup returns CDR1 MNHEY and CDR2 SMNVEV (reference sequence). CDR3 sequence reads: CASSPDPGTGRRTYNSPLHF. As DNA, the CDR3 is TGTGCCAGCAGTCCGGACCCCGGGACAGGGCGTCGGACCTATAATTCACCCCTCCACTTT.

The chain combines TRBV2 with TRBJ2-3; TRBD1 matches at 8 bases. V trimming: 6 bases; J trimming: 3 bases; junction bases outside the gene matches: 5. The CDR3 spans 14 residues. Germline V CDR1 and CDR2: SNHLY, FYNNEI. The CDR3 spells CASRPGTGTDTQYF. CDR3 bases: TGTGCCAGCAGACCCGGGACAGGTACAGATACGCAGTATTTT. The entire variable domain, with the rest obtained from reference TRBV2 and TRBJ2-3, is as follows: EPEVTQTPSHQVTQMGQEVILRCVPISNHLYFYWYRQILGQKVEFLVSFYNNEISEKSEIFDDQFSVERPDGSNFTLKIRSTKLEDSAMYFCASRPGTGTDTQYFGPGTRLTVL.

V usage is TRBV7-9 and J usage is TRBJ2-3; no clear D gene. Looked up from germline, CDR1 is SEHNR and CDR2 is FQNEAQ (reference sequence). The CDR3 runs 12 residues. V shed 3 bases and J shed 6 bases, with 7 bases lying between them. Here the CDR3 DNA reads TGTGCCAGCAGCTTCTTTTCGGATACGCAGTATTTT. This gives the protein CASSFFSDTQYF.

V usage is TRBV29-1 and J usage is TRBJ2-1; possibly TRBD1 for D (6 bases). Germline loops: CDR1 SQVTM, CDR2 ANQGSEA. The CDR3 totals 13 residues. The CDR3 nucleotides are TGCAGTTTGCGGCAGGGGCCGCCCAATGAGCAGTTCTTC. This translates into CSLRQGPPNEQFF.

This CDR3 reads CASSLQGSYGYTF. In DNA form, the CDR3 reads TGTGCCAGCAGCTTGCAGGGCAGCTATGGCTACACCTTC. The genes are TRBV11-2 and TRBJ1-2, with D tentatively TRBD1 (5 bases). The V end lost 3 bases, the J end lost 4 bases, and 9 bases lay between the germline ends. The CDR3 has 13 amino acids. Germline V gene lookup returns CDR1 SGHAT and CDR2 FQNNGV.

Only one count was recorded for this clone. The V call is TRBV7-2, the J call TRBJ2-4; TRBD2 matches at 7 bases. Germline-derived CDR1 and CDR2 are SGHTA and FQGNSA. Losses at the gene ends were 0 bases for V and 7 bases for J; bases not matched to a gene: 12. The CDR3 spans 17 residues. The CDR3 protein is CASSLAGGPSYGNIQYF. CDR3 sequence (DNA): TGTGCCAGCAGCTTAGCGGGAGGGCCGAGTTACGGGAACATTCAGTACTTC.

The chain recombines TRBV28 with TRBJ1-5, with a possible D match to TRBD1 (6 bases). Trimming stripped 1 base from V and 5 bases from J, with 12 bases between. Germline CDR1 is MDHEN and CDR2 is SYDVKM. The CDR3 totals 15 residues. In nucleotides, the CDR3 is TGTGCCAGCAGTTTATTGGGGGCTGTCGATCAGCCCCAGCATTTT. It is translated as CASSLLGAVDQPQHF.

This clone is a singleton in its sample. The rearrangement uses TRBV28 and TRBJ2-1; 10 bases are shared with TRBD2. The CDR3 totals 14 residues. CDR1 is MDHEN, CDR2 SYDVKM, per germline. With 3 bases clipped from V and 8 bases from J, the junction kept 4 bases outside the gene matches. The CDR3 DNA reads TGTGCCAGCAGTTTGACTAGCGGGTTGCATGAGCAGTTCTTC. Amino acids: CASSLTSGLHEQFF.

The rearrangement uses TRBV2 and TRBJ2-7; 9 bases agree with TRBD1. V shed 7 bases and J 4 bases; nucleotides not matched to a gene: 11. The CDR3 spans 15 residues. Per germline, CDR1 SNHLY and CDR2 FYNNEI. The chain's CDR3 is CASNKPQGATYEQYF. The CDR3 coding sequence is TGTGCCAGCAACAAGCCACAGGGGGCAACGTACGAGCAGTACTTC.

The V gene is TRBV19, the J gene TRBJ1-2; D possibly corresponds to TRBD1 (5 bases). This CDR3 comprises 14 residues. The V and J ends lost 4 bases and 2 bases respectively, with 11 bases between them. The germline V gene has CDR1 LNHDA and CDR2 SQIVND (reference sequence). The chain's CDR3 is CASSRGSPNYGYTF. CDR3 DNA: TGTGCCAGTAGTAGGGGCAGTCCGAACTATGGCTACACCTTC.

This chain joins TRBV6-2 or TRBV6-3 and TRBJ2-3; the D is unclear. V gave up 6 bases and J gave up 0 bases, with 7 bases separating them. The germline V gene has CDR1 MNHEY and CDR2 SVGEGT. This CDR3 comprises 13 residues. CDR3 sequence reads: CASSLISTDTQYF. The CDR3 DNA follows: TGTGCCAGCAGCCTTATTAGCACAGATACGCAGTATTTT.

The chain recombines TRBV9 with TRBJ2-3; TRBD2 might be the D (6 bases). Germline values: CDR1 SGDLS, CDR2 YYNGEE. Trimming cost V 2 bases and J 4 bases, with 14 bases left between them. The CDR3 loop spans 15 amino acids. The CDR3: CASSVGGLDADTQYF. DNA for the CDR3: TGTGCCAGCAGCGTCGGGGGTTTAGATGCAGATACGCAGTATTTT.

This clone came up a few times. The chain joins TRBV12-3 or TRBV12-4 to TRBJ2-7; 8 bases are a match to TRBD1. V gave up 5 bases and J gave up 13 bases; unmatched junction bases: 10. The CDR3 loop spans 12 amino acids. The CDR3 is CASSLWTGPFYF. CDR3 in DNA: TGTGCCAGCAGTCTCTGGACAGGGCCCTTCTACTTC.

In its sample, this clone was seen a few times. This chain links TRBV30 with TRBJ2-1; TRBD2 aligns across 8 bases. Unmatched junction bases numbered 4, after V lost 0 bases and J lost 9 bases. CDR1 GTSNPN and CDR2 SVGIG come from the germline V gene (reference sequence). The CDR3 is 13 amino acids. Written as DNA, the CDR3 is TGTGCCTGGAGTGTAGCGGGAGTTAGTGAGCAGTTCTTC. Translated: CAWSVAGVSEQFF.

The chain couples TRBV29-1 to TRBJ1-4; 9 bases line up with TRBD1. Germline V CDR1 and CDR2: SQVTM, ANQGSEA. With 3 bases clipped from V and 5 bases from J, the junction kept 7 bases outside the gene matches. The CDR3 extends over 15 amino acids. The CDR3 DNA sequence: TGCAGCGTTGACAAGATTACAGGGGGCAATGAAAAACTGTTTTTT. Protein sequence: CSVDKITGGNEKLFF.

The chain has TRBV7-3 and TRBJ2-1, with 10 bases fitting TRBD1. CDR1 and CDR2 from the germline V gene are SGHTA and FQGTGA. The trim removed 1 base at V and 7 bases at J, leaving 4 bases unmatched. This CDR3 has 15 amino acids. The CDR3 region is CASSLIGTGDNEQFF. CDR3 nucleotide sequence: TGTGCCAGCAGCTTAATAGGGACAGGGGATAATGAGCAGTTCTTC.

The chain has TRBV29-1 and TRBJ2-1; 7 positions agree with TRBD2. This CDR3 is 18 amino acids long. The germline V gene has CDR1 SQVTM and CDR2 ANQGSEA. Losses at the gene ends were 1 base for V and 0 bases for J; bases not matched to a gene: 12. CDR3 loop: CSVEGLPSGGSSYNEQFF. CDR3 in DNA: TGCAGCGTTGAAGGGCTCCCTAGCGGCGGTAGCTCCTACAATGAGCAGTTCTTC.

This clone was detected only once. The gene calls are TRBV24-1 and TRBJ2-1; no clear D gene. The CDR3 covers 13 residues. Trimming removed 0 bases at V and 15 bases at J, with 14 bases between. The V gene's germline CDR1 is KGHDR and CDR2 SFDVKD. The CDR3 spells CATSDLLGSRRFF. CDR3 DNA: TGTGCCACCAGTGATTTGCTTGGTAGTAGAAGGTTCTTC.

The chain recombines TRBV18 with TRBJ1-2; TRBD1 is a possible D gene (5 bases). CDR1 KGHSH and CDR2 LQKENI come from the germline V gene. CDR3 length equals 13 residues. Trimming pared 5 bases from V and 5 bases from J, leaving 12 bases between. The CDR3: CASSFSRDYGYTF. In nucleotides, the CDR3 is TGTGCCAGCTCATTCTCCAGGGATTATGGCTACACCTTC.

V gene TRBV10-2 combines with J gene TRBJ1-5, with 9 bases lining up with TRBD1. From germline, CDR1 is WSHSY and CDR2 SAAADI. The CDR3 totals 14 residues. With V trimmed by 2 bases and J by 9 bases, 5 bases remained unmatched. The CDR3 protein is CASSEGHRGLPQHF. The CDR3 DNA follows: TGCGCCAGCAGTGAGGGCCACAGGGGGCTGCCCCAGCATTTT.

The chain employs TRBV5-1 and TRBJ2-7, with a weak D call TRBD1 (5 bases). The CDR3 is 15 amino acids. Germline lookup yields CDR1 SGHRS and CDR2 YFSETQ. V was pared by 0 bases and J by 0 bases, with 10 bases between. The CDR3 reads CASSLGQGSSYEQYF. CDR3 bases: TGCGCCAGCAGCTTGGGGCAGGGAAGCTCCTACGAGCAGTACTTC.

This sequence joins TRBV6-4 and TRBJ1-4; D is perhaps TRBD1 (6 bases). The V end was cut by 5 bases, the J end by 5 bases, with 15 bases between. The CDR3 sequence is 15 residues long. From germline, CDR1 is MRHNA and CDR2 SNTAGT. CDR3 protein: CASSSSTGGNEKLFF. The CDR3 DNA reads as TGTGCCAGCAGTTCATCGACAGGCGGAAATGAAAAACTGTTTTTT.

The chain joins TRBV3-1 (or the pseudogene TRBV3-2) to TRBJ2-1, with 8 bases aligning to TRBD1. Germline V gives CDR1 LGHDT, CDR2 YNNKEL (reference sequence). The V segment lost 6 bases and the J segment 4 bases; nucleotides outside the gene matches: 8. CDR3 length: 15 amino acids. CDR3 nucleotides: TGTGCCAGCAGGCGTGCAGGGGGCAAATACAATGAGCAGTTCTTC. Protein sequence: CASRRAGGKYNEQFF.

This chain joins TRBV6-5 and TRBJ1-5; no firm D call. The CDR3 covers 13 residues. CDR1 and CDR2 from the germline V gene are MNHEY and SVGAGI. Trimming cost V 2 bases and J 6 bases, with 8 bases left between them. The CDR3 sequence is CASSYGPFQPQHF. As DNA, the CDR3 is TGTGCCAGCAGTTACGGGCCCTTTCAGCCCCAGCATTTT.

The gene calls are TRBV27 and TRBJ2-7, with D perhaps matching TRBD2 (5 bases). V lost 3 bases, J lost 0 bases, and 12 bases lay in between. CDR1 is MNHEY, CDR2 SMNVEV, per germline (reference sequence). There are 15 residues in the CDR3. DNA for the CDR3: TGTGCCAGCAGTTTTGTAGCGTTCTCCTCCTACGAGCAGTACTTC. This codes for CASSFVAFSSYEQYF.

This sequence joins TRBV4-3 and TRBJ2-1; no clear D gene. V lost 6 bases to trimming and J lost 0 bases, with 12 bases between them. Looked up from germline, CDR1 is LGHNA and CDR2 is YSLEER. CDR3 size: 15 residues. Here the CDR3 DNA reads TGCGCCAGCAGACGAGGCCTAAGCTCCTACAATGAGCAGTTCTTC. Its translation is CASRRGLSSYNEQFF.